The text below deals with one T cell receptor (beta chain). Profiled with immunoSEQ multiplex PCR; TCRdb holds only in-frame clones, not every one. The sample lists 650,000 to 700,000 clones; around 91% were seen once. This entry is derived from a study of shared clonotypes between healthy human individuals. J gave up 3 bases and V 6 bases, and 19 bases lay outside the gene matches. The CDR3 sequence is 19 residues long. Germline CDR1 reads SNHLY; CDR2 reads FYNNEI. Sequencing was performed on memory CD8+ T cells from PBMCs. Noted subset: CD45RO+ cells pooled with CCR7-negative TemRA cells. This TCR was recovered from a man between 18 and 29 years old in good health. Some clones in this sample may be carry-over from other donors' samples. The chain is built from TRBV2 and TRBJ2-5; 10 bases line up with TRBD1. DNA of the CDR3: TGTGCCAGCAGCCAGCTTCCCGGGACAGGGGACATGTGGGAAGAGACCCAGTACTTC. Its translation: CASSQLPGTGDMWEETQYF. The variable domain in full, completed from reference TRBV2 and TRBJ2-5, reads EPEVTQTPSHQVTQMGQEVILRCVPISNHLYFYWYRQILGQKVEFLVSFYNNEISEKSEIFDDQFSVERPDGSNFTLKIRSTKLEDSAMYFCASSQLPGTGDMWEETQYFGPGTRLLVL.